This T cell receptor beta chain is from a study of identical twins. This clonotype was found a few times. After template switching added a universal primer site, the resulting cDNA carried unique molecular identifiers. TCRdb re-called the 5' RACE reads through MiXCR, storing one row per CDR3 protein. The sample contains about 240,000 distinct CDR3 sequences, about 12% of which appear only once. Per the germline V gene, CDR1 is KGHDR and CDR2 is SFDVKD. With 2 bases removed from V and 3 bases from J, the gap between germline ends came to 6 bases. The CDR3 spans 14 residues. The data were also submitted as part of a second study, on yellow fever vaccine responses in identical twins.

The source of this sequence is a woman between 18 and 29 years old in good health. The sequencing input was memory (CD45RO+) T cells sorted from blood. The V gene is TRBV24-1, the J gene TRBJ2-2; possible D gene TRBD2, 5 bases. The CDR3 spells CATSDSGDTGELFF. In DNA form, the CDR3 reads TGTGCCACCAGTGATTCCGGGGACACCGGGGAGCTGTTTTTT.